A selection of T cell receptor beta chains follows, all from one sample in a study of T cell changes during pregnancy in multiple sclerosis. The table came from immunoSEQ multiplex PCR; TCRdb's copy has only in-frame clones and leaves some out. The repertoire holds about 14,000 clones, with 90% as singletons. The input for sequencing was CD8+ T cells from peripheral blood mononuclear cells, taken after pregnancy. The receptors derive from a female donor in good health, enrolled as a control in a pregnancy study. Each CDR3 is given with its conserved first and last residue. The D gene is left open where the match is weak. Rows may omit the clone size; those that give it use once, few, many or a size class.

>TRBV19|.|TRBJ1-5|TRBD1
TGTGCCAGTTCGGACAGGGTGGGCCAGCCCCAGCATTTT
CASSDRVGQPQHF
>TRBV27|.|TRBJ2-5|TRBD2
TGTGCCAGCAGAGCCGGGGGGTTCCAAGAGACCCAGTACTTC
CASRAGGFQETQYF
>TRBV4-1|.|TRBJ2-3|.
TGCGCCAGCAGCCAAAGGCCAGGGATCCCGACAGATACGCAGTATTTT
CASSQRPGIPTDTQYF
>TRBV4-3|once|TRBJ2-1|TRBD2
TGCGCCAGCAGCTCGGGACTAGCGGGGGCCTACAATGAGCAGTTCTTC
CASSSGLAGAYNEQFF
>TRBV7-9|few|TRBJ1-2|TRBD1
TGTGCCAGCAGCTTAGCATATCTGGGACAGTCCTATGGCTACACCTTC
CASSLAYLGQSYGYTF
>TRBV28|.|TRBJ2-7|TRBD1
TGTGCCAGCAGTTTTGTGAGACAGGGGCGAATCTACGAGCAGTACTTC
CASSFVRQGRIYEQYF
>TRBV28|.|TRBJ1-5|TRBD1
TGTGCCAGCAGTGTAACAGGGGGAGACAATCAGCCCCAGCATTTT
CASSVTGGDNQPQHF
>TRBV15|.|TRBJ2-7|TRBD2
TGTGCCACCAGCAGAGATGACGGGGGGGCCTACGAGCAGTACTTC
CATSRDDGGAYEQYF
>TRBV4-1|.|TRBJ2-7|TRBD2
TGCGCCAGCAGGCCACTAGCGGAAGAACGCGAGCAGTACTTC
CASRPLAEEREQYF
>TRBV2|once|TRBJ2-7|TRBD2
TGTGCCAGCAGCGATCCGGGACTAGAGTACGAGCAGTACTTC
CASSDPGLEYEQYF
>TRBV7-6|.|TRBJ1-6|TRBD1
TGTGCCAGCAGCTCCAGCACCGGGACAGTTGATTCACCCCTCCACTTT
CASSSSTGTVDSPLHF
>TRBV4-3|.|TRBJ2-1|.
TGCGCCAGCAGCCAAGCGGCCGAGGGGGATGAGCAGTTCTTC
CASSQAAEGDEQFF
>TRBV28|.|TRBJ2-7|.
TGTGCCAGCAGACAAAGGCCACAGGGTTATAGCTACGAGCAGTACTTC
CASRQRPQGYSYEQYF
>TRBV7-6|.|TRBJ2-1|TRBD2
TGTGCCAGCAGCCAACTAGCGGGAGTAGACAATGAGCAGTTCTTC
CASSQLAGVDNEQFF
>TRBV11-2|.|TRBJ2-7|TRBD1
TGTGCCAGCAGCTTAGGGCCTGGAGAGGGGGCATACGAGCAGTACTTC
CASSLGPGEGAYEQYF
>TRBV5-1|.|TRBJ2-3|.
TGCGCCAGCAGCTTTTTAGCGGAGATCACAGATACGCAGTATTTT
CASSFLAEITDTQYF
>TRBV9|.|TRBJ2-3|TRBD2
TGTGCCAGCAGCGAGGGCCTAGCGGAACGCACAGATACGCAGTATTTT
CASSEGLAERTDTQYF
>TRBV2|.|TRBJ1-1|.
TGTGCCAGCAGTGAACCAACAGGGGAAGCTTTCTTT
CASSEPTGEAFF
>TRBV9|.|TRBJ2-3|.
TGTGCCAGCAGCGTAGAAGCGGACACAGATACGCAGTATTTT
CASSVEADTDTQYF
>TRBV30|.|TRBJ2-1|TRBD1
TGTGCCTGGAGCTTGCTCGGGACAGCCCATGAGCAGTTCTTC
CAWSLLGTAHEQFF
>TRBV19|.|TRBJ2-3|.
TGTGCCAGTAGTACCACTAAGGTTCCGCAGTATTTT
CASSTTKVPQYF
>TRBV4-1|.|TRBJ1-2|TRBD1
TGCGCCAGCAGCCCCACCGGGACAGGGGGTAACTATGGCTACACCTTC
CASSPTGTGGNYGYTF
>TRBV5-4|.|TRBJ2-3|.
TGTGCCAGCAGCATATACACAGGCGCAGATACGCAGTATTTT
CASSIYTGADTQYF
>TRBV7-9|.|TRBJ2-7|.
TGTGCCAGCAGCTCATCAGGGTACGAGCAGTACTTC
CASSSSGYEQYF
>TRBV11-3|.|TRBJ2-1|TRBD1
TGTGCCAGCAGCTTGAACTCCGGGACAGGGGCCTACAATGAGCAGTTCTTC
CASSLNSGTGAYNEQFF
>TRBV21-1|.|TRBJ2-2|.
TGTGCCAGCAGCAACTGGACTAGCCCCGGGGAGCTGTTTTTT
CASSNWTSPGELFF
>TRBV13|.|TRBJ2-5|.
TGTGCCAGCAGCCTGGAGAGTTTAGGAGAGACCCAGTACTTC
CASSLESLGETQYF
>TRBV10-3|.|TRBJ2-3|.
TGTGCCATCAGTGATAGGACAGCCGAAACAGATACGCAGTATTTT
CAISDRTAETDTQYF
>TRBV6-5|.|TRBJ2-1|TRBD2
TGTGCCAGCAGGACTAGCGGGGGCCCTAGGGATGAGCAGTTCTTC
CASRTSGGPRDEQFF
>TRBV15|.|TRBJ2-1|TRBD1
TGTGCCACCAGCAGATTCGTCCTAGGACAGGGTTACAATGAGCAGTTCTTC
CATSRFVLGQGYNEQFF
>TRBV6-1|once|TRBJ1-4|.
TGTGCCAGCAGTAGACAGGCAACTAATGAAAAACTGTTTTTT
CASSRQATNEKLFF